This TCR beta chain was identified during a study of blood T cells in healthy people across ages. Study-level findings and limits: It was held that diversity estimates obtained from one million T cells represented underestimates. In these data, TCR beta diversity tracked strongly with naive T cell percentage.

Samples each yielded at least 5.5 micrograms of total RNA. The CDR3 sequence is 17 residues long. The germline CDR1 and CDR2 sequences are SGHKS and YYEKEE (reference sequence). The ends lost 3 bases at V and 5 bases at J; junction bases unmatched: 14. About this clonotype itself: Its antigen is not identified.

With a J-beta primer mix and a sample-barcoded 5' primer, a second PCR ran 7 to 11 cycles. Each CDR3 protein gets one entry after TCRdb re-called the 5' RACE reads with MiXCR. The sample records about 800,000 distinct CDR3 sequences, 25% being singletons. These data also formed part of another study, on T cells of mothers and their children. That work states: Each child contributed 3.1 million or so TCR beta CDR3 reads, while each mother contributed over 9 million.

J is TRBJ1-3 and V is TRBV5-5, with TRBD1 matching 7 bases. The sequence derives from a boy aged 10-17 years in good health. Material: blood. The CDR3, as DNA: TGTGCCAGCAGCTCTCGGACAGGAGGGTTTTATAGAAACACCATATATTTT. It is translated as CASSSRTGGFYRNTIYF.